The clone carrying this T cell receptor (beta chain) was observed a handful of times. Its target is unknown. The data were obtained in a study of T cell responses to AZD1222 COVID-19 vaccine. The study, taken as a whole, reports: Most donors were white British, females outnumbered males, and clonal diversity was possibly underestimated.

With 3 bases removed from V and 4 bases from J, the gap between germline ends came to 10 bases. CDR3 length equals 13 residues. From germline, CDR1 is SGDLS and CDR2 YYNGEE. Data came from immunoSEQ multiplex PCR; TCRdb stores just in-frame clones and leaves some out. The sample records fewer than 150,000 clones, around 88% being singletons. The rearrangement uses TRBV9 and TRBJ1-1, with D possibly matching TRBD1 (5 bases). The clonotype was recovered from an adult who received the AZD1222 COVID-19 vaccine. This specimen was peripheral blood, taken 28 days after the second AZD1222 dose. CDR3 amino acids: CASSGRGGTEAFF. CDR3 coding DNA: TGTGCCAGCAGCGGCCGTGGGGGCACTGAAGCTTTCTTT.